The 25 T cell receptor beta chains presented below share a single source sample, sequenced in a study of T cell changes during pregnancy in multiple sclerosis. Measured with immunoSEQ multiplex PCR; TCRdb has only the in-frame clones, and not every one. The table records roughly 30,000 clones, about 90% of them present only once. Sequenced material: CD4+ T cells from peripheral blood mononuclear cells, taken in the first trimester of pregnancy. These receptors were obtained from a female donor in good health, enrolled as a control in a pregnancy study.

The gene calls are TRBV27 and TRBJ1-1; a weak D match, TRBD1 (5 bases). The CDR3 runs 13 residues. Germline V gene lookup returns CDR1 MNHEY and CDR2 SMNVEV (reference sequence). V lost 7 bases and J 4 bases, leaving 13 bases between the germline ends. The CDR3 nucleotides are TGTGCCAGCACCCCCTTCGGGGGCACTGAAGCTTTCTTT. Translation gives CASTPFGGTEAFF.

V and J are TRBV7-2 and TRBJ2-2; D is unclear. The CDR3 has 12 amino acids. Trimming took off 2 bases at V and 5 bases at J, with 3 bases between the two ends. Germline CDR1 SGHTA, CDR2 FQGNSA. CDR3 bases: TGTGCCAGCAGCTTACGGACCGGGGAGCTGTTTTTT. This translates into CASSLRTGELFF. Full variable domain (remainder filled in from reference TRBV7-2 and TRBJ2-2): GAGVSQSPSNKVTEKGKDVELRCDPISGHTALYWYRQSLGQGLEFLIYFQGNSAPDKSGLPSDRFSAERTGGSVSTLTIQRTQQEDSAVYLCASSLRTGELFFGEGSRLTVL.

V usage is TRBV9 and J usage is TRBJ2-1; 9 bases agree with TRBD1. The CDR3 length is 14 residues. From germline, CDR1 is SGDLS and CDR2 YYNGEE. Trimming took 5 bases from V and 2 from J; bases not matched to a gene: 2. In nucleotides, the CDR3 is TGTGCCAGCAGTGGACAGGGGACCTACAATGAGCAGTTCTTC. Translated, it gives CASSGQGTYNEQFF.

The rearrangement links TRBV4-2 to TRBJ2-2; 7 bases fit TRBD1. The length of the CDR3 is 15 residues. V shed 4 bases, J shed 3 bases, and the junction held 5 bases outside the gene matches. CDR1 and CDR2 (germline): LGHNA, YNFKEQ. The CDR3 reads CASSPDRKDTGELFF. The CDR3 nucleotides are TGTGCCAGCAGCCCGGACAGGAAAGACACCGGGGAGCTGTTTTTT.

CDR3 residues: CASSPRDSLQETQYF. Here the CDR3 DNA reads TGTGCCAGCAGCCCTCGGGACAGTCTCCAAGAGACCCAGTACTTC. J is TRBJ2-5 and V is TRBV7-8; 7 nucleotides align to TRBD1. Looked up from germline, CDR1 is SGHVS and CDR2 is FQNEAQ. The junction had 7 bases not matched to a gene; V was cut back by 5 bases and J by 1 base. This CDR3 region has 15 residues. The full variable domain, rest sourced from reference TRBV7-8 and TRBJ2-5, is GAGVSQSPRYKVAKRGQDVALRCDPISGHVSLFWYQQALGQGPEFLTYFQNEAQLDKSGLPSDRFFAERPEGSVSTLKIQRTQQEDSAVYLCASSPRDSLQETQYFGPGTRLLVL.

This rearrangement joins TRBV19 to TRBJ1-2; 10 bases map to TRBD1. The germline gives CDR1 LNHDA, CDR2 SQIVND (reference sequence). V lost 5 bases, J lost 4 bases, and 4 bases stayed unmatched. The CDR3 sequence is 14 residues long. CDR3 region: CASSFGQGGYGYTF. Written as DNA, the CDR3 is TGTGCCAGTAGTTTCGGACAGGGGGGCTATGGCTACACCTTC.

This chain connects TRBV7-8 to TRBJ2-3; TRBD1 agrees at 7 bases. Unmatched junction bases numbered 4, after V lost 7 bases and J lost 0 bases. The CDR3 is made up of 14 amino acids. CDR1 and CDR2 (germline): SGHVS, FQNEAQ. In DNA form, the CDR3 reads TGTGCCAGCACCCGGGACAGTAGCACAGATACGCAGTATTTT. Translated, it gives CASTRDSSTDTQYF.

The CDR3 DNA follows: TGTGCCAGCAGGCGGACTAGCGGGGGGGCGCAAGATACGCAGTATTTT. Its translation is CASRRTSGGAQDTQYF. V usage is TRBV6-4 and J usage is TRBJ2-3, with 15 bases lining up with TRBD2. This CDR3 has 16 amino acids. The V gene end was trimmed by 6 bases and the J gene end by 5 bases; junction bases not matched to a gene: 6. Germline CDR1 is MRHNA and CDR2 is SNTAGT.

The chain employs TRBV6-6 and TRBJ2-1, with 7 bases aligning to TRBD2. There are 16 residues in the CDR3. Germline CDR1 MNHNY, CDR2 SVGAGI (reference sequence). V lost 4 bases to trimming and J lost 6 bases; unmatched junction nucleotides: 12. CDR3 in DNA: TGTGCCAGCAGTTCCCCCCCCTGGCGGGGGACCAATGAGCAGTTCTTC. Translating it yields CASSSPPWRGTNEQFF.

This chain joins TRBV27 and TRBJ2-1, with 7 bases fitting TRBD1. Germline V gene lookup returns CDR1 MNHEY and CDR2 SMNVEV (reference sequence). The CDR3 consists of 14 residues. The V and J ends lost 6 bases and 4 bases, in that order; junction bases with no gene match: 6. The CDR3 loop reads CASRLVGQYNEQFF. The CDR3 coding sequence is TGTGCCAGCAGGTTAGTGGGACAGTACAATGAGCAGTTCTTC.

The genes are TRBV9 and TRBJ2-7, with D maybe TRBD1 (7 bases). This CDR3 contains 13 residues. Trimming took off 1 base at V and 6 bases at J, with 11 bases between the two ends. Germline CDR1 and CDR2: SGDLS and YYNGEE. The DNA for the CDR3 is TGTGCCAGCAGCGTACTCCAGGGGGGCGAGCAGTACTTC. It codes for CASSVLQGGEQYF.

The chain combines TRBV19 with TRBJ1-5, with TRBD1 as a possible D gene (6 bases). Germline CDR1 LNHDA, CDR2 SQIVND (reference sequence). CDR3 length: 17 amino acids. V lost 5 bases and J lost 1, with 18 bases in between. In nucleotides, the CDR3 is TGTGCCAGTAGTGTCCTATTGAGGACAGCCAGCAATCAGCCCCAGCATTTT. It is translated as CASSVLLRTASNQPQHF.

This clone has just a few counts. CDR3 in amino acids: CASSSRTGGDEQYF. The CDR3 DNA reads as TGTGCCAGCAGCTCTCGGACAGGGGGCGACGAGCAGTACTTC. The chain carries TRBV11-1 and TRBJ2-7, with 11 bases lining up with TRBD1. Germline V CDR1 and CDR2: SGHAT, FQDESV (reference sequence). This CDR3 is 14 amino acids long. V lost 4 bases to trimming and J lost 5 bases; unmatched junction nucleotides: 4.

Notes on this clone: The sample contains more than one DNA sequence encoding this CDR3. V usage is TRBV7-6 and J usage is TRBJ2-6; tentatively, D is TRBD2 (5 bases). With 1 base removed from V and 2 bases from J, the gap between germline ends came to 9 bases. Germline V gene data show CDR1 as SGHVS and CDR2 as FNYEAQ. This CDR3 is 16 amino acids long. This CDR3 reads CASSLGSGTGANVLTF. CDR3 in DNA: TGTGCCAGCAGCTTAGGGTCCGGGACTGGGGCCAACGTCCTGACTTTC.

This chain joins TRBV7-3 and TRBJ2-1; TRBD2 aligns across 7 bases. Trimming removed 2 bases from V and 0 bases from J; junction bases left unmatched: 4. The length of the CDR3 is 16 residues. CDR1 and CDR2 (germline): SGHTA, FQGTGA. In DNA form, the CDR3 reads TGTGCCAGCAGCTTAGGGCTAGCGGACTCCTACAATGAGCAGTTCTTC. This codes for CASSLGLADSYNEQFF.

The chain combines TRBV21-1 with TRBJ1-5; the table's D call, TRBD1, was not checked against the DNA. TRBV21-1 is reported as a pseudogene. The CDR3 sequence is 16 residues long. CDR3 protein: CASSKEGQGRDQPQHF. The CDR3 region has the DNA TGTGCCAGCAGCAAAGAGGGTCAGGGGCGAGATCAGCCCCAGCATTTT.

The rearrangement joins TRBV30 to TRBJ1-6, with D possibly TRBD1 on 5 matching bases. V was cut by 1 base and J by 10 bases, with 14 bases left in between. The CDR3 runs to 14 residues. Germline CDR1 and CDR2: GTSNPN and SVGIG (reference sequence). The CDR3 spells CAWSEAGERSPLHF. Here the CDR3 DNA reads TGTGCCTGGAGTGAAGCGGGGGAAAGGTCACCCCTCCACTTT.

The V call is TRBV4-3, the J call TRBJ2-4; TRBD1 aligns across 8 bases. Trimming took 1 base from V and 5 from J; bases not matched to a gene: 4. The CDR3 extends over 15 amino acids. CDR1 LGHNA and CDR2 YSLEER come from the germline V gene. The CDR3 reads CASSQVPGQENIQYF. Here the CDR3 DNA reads TGCGCCAGCAGCCAAGTACCGGGACAGGAAAACATTCAGTACTTC.

The DNA for the CDR3 is TGTGCCAGCAGCCAAGATCAGGCAGGGGGCTCGGGGTATGGCTACACCTTC. Protein product: CASSQDQAGGSGYGYTF. The V and J genes are TRBV4-2 and TRBJ1-2; 8 bases fit TRBD1. V was pared by 0 bases and J by 5 bases, with 11 bases of the junction left unmatched. The CDR3 totals 17 residues. Per germline, CDR1 LGHNA and CDR2 YNFKEQ.

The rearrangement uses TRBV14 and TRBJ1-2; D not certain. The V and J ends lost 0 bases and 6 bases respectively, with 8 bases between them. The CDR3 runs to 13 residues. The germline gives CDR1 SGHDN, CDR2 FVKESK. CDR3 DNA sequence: TGTGCCAGCAGCCAAGATCTAGAGGATGGCTACACCTTC. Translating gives CASSQDLEDGYTF.

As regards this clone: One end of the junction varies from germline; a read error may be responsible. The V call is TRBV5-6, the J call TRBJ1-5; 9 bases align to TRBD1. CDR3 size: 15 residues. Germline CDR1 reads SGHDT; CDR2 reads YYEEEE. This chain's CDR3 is CASRLAGQGHQPQHF. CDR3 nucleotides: TGTGCCAGCAGATTGGCGGGACAGGGTCATCAGCCCCAGCATTTT.

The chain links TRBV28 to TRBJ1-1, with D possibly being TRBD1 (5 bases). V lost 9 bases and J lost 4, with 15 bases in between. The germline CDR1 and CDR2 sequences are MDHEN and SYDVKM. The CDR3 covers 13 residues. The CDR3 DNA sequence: TGTGCCAGTACCGAGCAAAGGGGCACTGAAGCTTTCTTT. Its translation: CASTEQRGTEAFF.

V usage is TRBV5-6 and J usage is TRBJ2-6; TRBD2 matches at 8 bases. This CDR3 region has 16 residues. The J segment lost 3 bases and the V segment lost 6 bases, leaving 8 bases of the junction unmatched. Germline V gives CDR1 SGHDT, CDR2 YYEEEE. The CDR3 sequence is CASTGRGVVGANVLTF. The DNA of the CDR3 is TGTGCCAGCACCGGGCGGGGGGTCGTTGGGGCCAACGTCCTGACTTTC.

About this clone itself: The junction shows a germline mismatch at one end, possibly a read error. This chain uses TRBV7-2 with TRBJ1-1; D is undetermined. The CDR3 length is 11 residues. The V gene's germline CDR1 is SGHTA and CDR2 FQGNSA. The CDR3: CASSLDQPRTF. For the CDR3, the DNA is TGTGCCAGCAGCTTAGACCAACCTCGGACTTTT.

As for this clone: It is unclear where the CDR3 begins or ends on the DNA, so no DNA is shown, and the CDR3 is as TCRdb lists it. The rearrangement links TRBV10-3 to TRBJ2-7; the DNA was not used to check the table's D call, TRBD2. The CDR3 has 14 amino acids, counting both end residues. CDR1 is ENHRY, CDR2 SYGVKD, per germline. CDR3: CATSTLGSSYEQYF.